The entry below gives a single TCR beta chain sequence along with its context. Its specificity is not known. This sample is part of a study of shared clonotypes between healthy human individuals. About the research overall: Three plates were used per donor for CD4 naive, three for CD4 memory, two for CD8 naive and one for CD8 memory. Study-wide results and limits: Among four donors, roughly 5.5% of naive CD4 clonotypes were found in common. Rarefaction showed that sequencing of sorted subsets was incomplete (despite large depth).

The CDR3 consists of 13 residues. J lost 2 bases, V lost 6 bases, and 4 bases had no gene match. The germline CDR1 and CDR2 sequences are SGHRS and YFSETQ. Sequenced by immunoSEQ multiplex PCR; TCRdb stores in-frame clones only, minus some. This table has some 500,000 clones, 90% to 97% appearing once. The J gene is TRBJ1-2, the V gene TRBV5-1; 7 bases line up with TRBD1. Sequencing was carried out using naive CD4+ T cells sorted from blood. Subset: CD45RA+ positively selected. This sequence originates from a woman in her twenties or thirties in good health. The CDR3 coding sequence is TGCGCCAGCAAAATGGGACAGAACTATGGCTACACCTTC. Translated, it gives CASKMGQNYGYTF.